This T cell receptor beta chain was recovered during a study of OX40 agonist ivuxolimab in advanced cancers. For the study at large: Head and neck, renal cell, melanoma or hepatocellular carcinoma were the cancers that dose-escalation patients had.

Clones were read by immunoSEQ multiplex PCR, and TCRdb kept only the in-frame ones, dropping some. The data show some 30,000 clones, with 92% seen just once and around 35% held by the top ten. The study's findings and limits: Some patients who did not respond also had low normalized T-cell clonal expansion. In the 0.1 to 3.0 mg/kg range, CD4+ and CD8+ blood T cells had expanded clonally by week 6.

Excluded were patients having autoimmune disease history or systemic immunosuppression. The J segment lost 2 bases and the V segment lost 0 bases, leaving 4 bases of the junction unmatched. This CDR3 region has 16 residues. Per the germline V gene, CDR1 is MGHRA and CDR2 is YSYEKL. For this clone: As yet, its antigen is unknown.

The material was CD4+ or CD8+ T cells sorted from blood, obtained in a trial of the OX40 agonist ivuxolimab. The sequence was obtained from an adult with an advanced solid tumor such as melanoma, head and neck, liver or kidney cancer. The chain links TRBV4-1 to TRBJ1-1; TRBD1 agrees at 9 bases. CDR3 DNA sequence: TGCGCCAGCAGCCAAGAGGGGACAGGGCTAAACACTGAAGCTTTCTTT. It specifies CASSQEGTGLNTEAFF.